Detailed here is one T cell receptor (beta chain). Germline CDR1 is MNHNS and CDR2 is SASEGT. V was pared by 1 base and J by 7 bases, with 11 bases of the junction left unmatched. There are 16 residues in the CDR3. The data derive from a study of blood T cell repertoires in COVID-19. Background on the study: In each case, the material was cDNA or gDNA derived from T cells, B-cell-depleted T cells, or PBMCs.

Sequencing used immunoSEQ multiplex PCR; TCRdb keeps in-frame clones, though not all of them. The sample has fewer than 90,000 clones, approximately 80% seen once. Sequencing was carried out using peripheral blood. This receptor was obtained from a woman aged 80 or over with acute or convalescent COVID-19. The chain uses TRBV6-1 and TRBJ2-5; 8 bases agree with TRBD1. Written as DNA, the CDR3 is TGTGCCAGCAGTGAAGGAAGGGCCGGGACAGGAGGGACCCAGTACTTC. Its protein is CASSEGRAGTGGTQYF.